This T cell receptor beta chain was retrieved from a study of T cell repertoires in ileal Crohn's disease. Study in general: Patients had a median 7.9-year disease duration, and approximately 35% were active smokers.

Overall study results and limits: Sorted CD8 T cells held more high-frequency clones than CD4.

Adults with ileal or ileocolonic Crohn's disease and an indication for resection were eligible. Trimming pared 5 bases from V and 2 bases from J, leaving 16 bases between. The germline gives CDR1 SEHNR, CDR2 FQNEAQ (reference sequence). The CDR3 spans 15 residues. Regarding this clone: Its specificity is unknown.

Method: immunoSEQ multiplex PCR; TCRdb's copy keeps in-frame clones and lacks some. The sample consists of approximately 8,200 clones, around 96% of them appearing once. The clonotype originates from an adult with Crohn's disease. V usage is TRBV7-9 and J usage is TRBJ2-7; tentative D call: TRBD2 (6 bases). Sequences were obtained from ileal tissue. This CDR3 reads CASSPPGGTPYEQYF. DNA of the CDR3: TGTGCCAGCAGCCCCCCTGGAGGGACCCCCTACGAGCAGTACTTC.